This T cell receptor beta chain was recorded in a study of T cell responses to AZD1222 COVID-19 vaccine (dated by TCRdb to the early 2020s). Looking at the study overall: AZD1222 recipients given second doses at about 4 weeks or at about 12 weeks were pooled, since spike-specific TCR depth and breadth were not found to differ between the two schedules. A total of over 230 trial participants underwent TCR sequencing, of whom some 210 received two doses of AZD1222 and around 26 received two doses of the MenACWY control vaccine. Trial participants were enrolled by age into subgroups of 18-55, 56-69 and 70-plus years, and around 150, 28 and 57 TCR-sequenced participants, respectively, were included in these subgroups.

What the study reported, not specific to this receptor: Reportedly, almost half of the unique spike-specific TCRs recognized epitopes lying outside the regions that are mutated in the B.1.351 and B.1.1.7 variants. In the small 56-69-year group, the increase in depth fell short of significance, most likely because of low power. Because no day 14 peak-response samples were available, the repertoires could be characterized only after the peak T cell response. A significant rise in spike-specific TCR breadth and depth was observed after two AZD1222 doses relative to day 0 and relative to MenACWY recipients. Vaccine-associated CD4 TCRs spanned the whole spike protein, with dominant responses in regions 160-218 and 743-854. Conclusions about previously exposed vaccinees were limited because only six AZD1222 recipients were SARS-CoV-2 seropositive at baseline. Participants were mostly white British, with more females than males. The authors suggested clonal diversity may have been underestimated.

The intended sense of this specimen's time point label: baseline before first vaccination. Vaccinee samples were obtained from the UK trials COV001 and COV002, which included a single-blind randomized controlled phase 2/3 trial of AZD1222 (ChAdOx1 nCoV-19) in healthy adults. For TCRbeta chain sequencing, PBMC samples from trial participants were taken at day 0 and at day 28 after the second dose. For this chain, trimming is 6 bases at the V end and 1 base at the J end, and the number of junction bases without a gene match is 2. The CDR3 spans 14 residues, from the cysteine through the phenylalanine. Only the CDR3 region is kept as DNA, spanning 42 bases read in frame from base 1. Sequences SNHLY (CDR1) and FYNNEI (CDR2) are obtained from the germline V gene. The CDR3 regions of human TCRbeta chains were subjected to immunosequencing. The original methods were these. Repertoire TCRs were matched against a reference library of SARS-CoV-2-specific TCRs generated with the MIRA antigen-specificity platform. Breadth was defined as the fraction of unique TCRs that were SARS-CoV-2-associated, and depth was defined as the fraction of total T cells that were SARS-CoV-2-associated. Using the MIRA data, each spike-specific TCR was assigned both to the spike region to which the TCR was reactive and to a CD4 or CD8 class. Log10-transformed breadth and depth values were compared by one-way ANOVA with Sidak's multiple comparisons tests. TCRdb mirrors the immuneACCESS table, restricted to in-frame sequences. Some clones are absent from its copies; in checked studies, under half trace to an unresolved V gene, and the reason for the others is unknown. V and J calls and clone size are those listed in that table; D and trimming were worked out from the DNA. This sample gives about 120,000 clones in total; about nine tenths of them show up just once. The ten most abundant clones make up roughly 7.8% of the sample.

As regards this clone: Its antigen remains undetermined. There are no base qualities to consult, and no much larger clone falls within one base.

Recombination linked TRBV2 to TRBJ2-3; a stretch of 9 junction bases matches TRBD1. This clonotype was sampled from an adult in good health. Sequencing was performed on peripheral blood, taken on day 0 of AZD1222 vaccination. The bases read TGTGCCAGCAGCTGGGACAGGGGCACAGATACGCAGTATTTT. It translates to CASSWDRGTDTQYF.